The clone carrying this T cell receptor (beta chain) was detected ten times or more. Its antigen is undetermined. The data derive from a study of identical twins. Healthy Caucasians were all of the donors. The study's findings and limits: Abundant beta clonotypes from cord blood had fewer insertions, unlike memory repertoires, which showed none. Rather than following the same donors, the conclusions depended on cross-sectional statistical analysis.

The cDNA had a unique molecular identifier and a template-switch universal primer site. TCRdb analysed the 5' RACE reads with MiXCR anew, one entry per CDR3 protein. The sample shows over 550,000 distinct CDR3 sequences, 7.1% of them seen only once. These data were likewise used in another study, on yellow fever vaccine responses in identical twins.

The source is a woman aged 18-35 years in good health. Sequenced sample: PBMCs.

CDR3 in amino acids: CATSGERGGNEQFF. The CDR3 coding sequence is TGTGCCACCAGTGGGGAGAGGGGGGGCAATGAGCAGTTCTTC. The V call is TRBV24-1, the J call TRBJ2-1; D may be TRBD2 (7 bases). Germline values: CDR1 KGHDR, CDR2 SFDVKD. The CDR3 runs to 14 residues. The V end was cut by 5 bases, the J end by 6 bases, with 13 bases between.